The rows below give T cell receptor beta chains drawn from one sample of a study of blood T cell repertoires in COVID-19. Repertoires were generated with immunoSEQ multiplex PCR, while TCRdb's copy carries only in-frame clones and drops some. Here the sample spans fewer than 250,000 clones, about 88% being singletons. What was sequenced was peripheral blood. These receptors all stem from a man aged 25 to 45 with acute or convalescent COVID-19. Both conserved end residues are part of each CDR3. The order of the fields is D gene, V gene, J gene, clone size, CDR3 protein, CDR3 DNA. A D gene is named only where the DNA matches it firmly. The size entry is marked missing in some rows and otherwise reads once, few, many or a size class.

d_gene: -
v_gene: TRBV5-4
j_gene: TRBJ2-6
abundance: -
CDR3aa: CASSIQSPVSGANVLTF
CDR3nt: TGTGCCAGCAGTATACAGAGTCCTGTTTCTGGGGCCAACGTCCTGACTTTC

d_gene: -
v_gene: TRBV9
j_gene: TRBJ2-7
abundance: -
CDR3aa: CASSGGTARGDEQYF
CDR3nt: TGTGCCAGCAGCGGCGGGACGGCCCGGGGCGACGAGCAGTACTTC

d_gene: TRBD1
v_gene: TRBV5-5
j_gene: TRBJ2-7
abundance: -
CDR3aa: CASRLATGSSYEQYF
CDR3nt: TGTGCCAGCAGATTAGCGACAGGGTCCTCCTACGAGCAGTACTTC

d_gene: -
v_gene: TRBV7-2
j_gene: TRBJ1-3
abundance: -
CDR3aa: CASRGLVAGNTIYF
CDR3nt: TGTGCCAGCAGGGGGCTGGTTGCTGGAAACACCATATATTTT

d_gene: TRBD1
v_gene: TRBV19
j_gene: TRBJ1-6
abundance: once
CDR3aa: CASSLNSGRRTGNSPLHF
CDR3nt: TGTGCCAGTAGTCTAAACTCGGGACGGCGGACAGGAAATTCACCCCTCCACTTT

d_gene: TRBD2
v_gene: TRBV7-9
j_gene: TRBJ2-3
abundance: many
CDR3aa: CASSVRNPRLAGNTDTQYF
CDR3nt: TGTGCCAGCAGCGTCCGGAATCCGAGACTAGCGGGAAACACAGATACGCAGTATTTT

d_gene: -
v_gene: TRBV6-5
j_gene: TRBJ1-4
abundance: -
CDR3aa: CASNRQVREKLFF
CDR3nt: TGTGCTTCAAATAGGCAGGTTCGCGAAAAACTGTTTTTT

d_gene: -
v_gene: TRBV5-6
j_gene: TRBJ2-7
abundance: once
CDR3aa: CASSLDPRSREQYF
CDR3nt: TGTGCCAGCAGCTTGGACCCCAGGTCGCGAGAGCAGTACTTC

d_gene: TRBD1
v_gene: TRBV28
j_gene: TRBJ1-4
abundance: -
CDR3aa: CASSDPRDRRQKLFF
CDR3nt: TGTGCCAGCAGCGATCCCCGGGACAGGCGGCAAAAACTGTTTTTT

d_gene: -
v_gene: TRBV15
j_gene: TRBJ2-3
abundance: -
CDR3aa: CATSRALAGTQYF
CDR3nt: TGTGCCACCAGCAGAGCCCTAGCAGGTACGCAGTATTTT

d_gene: TRBD1
v_gene: TRBV5-1
j_gene: TRBJ1-1
abundance: -
CDR3aa: CASSLGTGPMNTEAFF
CDR3nt: TGCGCCAGCAGCTTGGGGACAGGTCCCATGAACACTGAAGCTTTCTTT

d_gene: -
v_gene: TRBV5-1
j_gene: TRBJ1-1
abundance: few
CDR3aa: CASRQGSYMNTEAFF
CDR3nt: TGCGCCAGCAGACAGGGCAGCTACATGAACACTGAAGCTTTCTTT

d_gene: -
v_gene: TRBV9
j_gene: TRBJ1-1
abundance: -
CDR3aa: CASSPRGAANTEAFF
CDR3nt: TGTGCCAGCAGCCCTCGGGGAGCCGCGAACACTGAAGCTTTCTTT

d_gene: -
v_gene: TRBV2
j_gene: TRBJ2-7
abundance: -
CDR3aa: CASSGQGKGYEQYF
CDR3nt: TGTGCCAGCAGTGGTCAGGGTAAGGGGTACGAGCAGTACTTC

d_gene: TRBD2
v_gene: TRBV4-2
j_gene: TRBJ2-3
abundance: -
CDR3aa: CASSQPSGGGTDTQYF
CDR3nt: TGTGCCAGCAGCCAACCTAGCGGGGGGGGAACAGATACGCAGTATTTT

d_gene: TRBD2
v_gene: TRBV7-8
j_gene: TRBJ2-7
abundance: -
CDR3aa: CASSLAQLAGEQYF
CDR3nt: TGTGCCAGCAGCTTAGCGCAGCTAGCGGGCGAGCAGTACTTC

d_gene: -
v_gene: TRBV30
j_gene: TRBJ1-2
abundance: -
CDR3aa: CAWSVSGGELGYTF
CDR3nt: TGTGCCTGGAGTGTATCCGGAGGAGAGCTTGGCTACACCTTC

d_gene: -
v_gene: TRBV29-1
j_gene: TRBJ2-3
abundance: -
CDR3aa: CSVFDNTQYF
CDR3nt: TGCAGCGTTTTTGACAATACGCAGTATTTT

d_gene: TRBD2
v_gene: TRBV11-2
j_gene: TRBJ2-1
abundance: -
CDR3aa: CASSLGPGGGYNEQFF
CDR3nt: TGTGCCAGCAGCTTAGGTCCGGGAGGGGGATACAATGAGCAGTTCTTC

d_gene: -
v_gene: TRBV27
j_gene: TRBJ1-5
abundance: -
CDR3aa: CASSHRPDQPQHF
CDR3nt: TGTGCCAGCAGTCACCGTCCAGATCAGCCCCAGCATTTT

d_gene: -
v_gene: TRBV27
j_gene: TRBJ1-3
abundance: -
CDR3aa: CASRPIGQGRITGNTIYF
CDR3nt: TGTGCCAGCAGGCCCATCGGGCAGGGCAGAATAACTGGAAACACCATATATTTT

d_gene: TRBD1
v_gene: TRBV5-1
j_gene: TRBJ2-1
abundance: -
CDR3aa: CASSLRTGGVDEQFF
CDR3nt: TGCGCCAGCAGCTTGAGAACAGGGGGAGTCGATGAGCAGTTCTTC

d_gene: TRBD1
v_gene: TRBV5-6
j_gene: TRBJ1-2
abundance: -
CDR3aa: CASSLSGGLYGYTF
CDR3nt: TGTGCCAGCAGCTTATCAGGGGGACTCTATGGCTACACCTTC

d_gene: TRBD1
v_gene: TRBV6-2/TRBV6-3
j_gene: TRBJ1-2
abundance: -
CDR3aa: CASSPTGASDYGYTF
CDR3nt: TGTGCCAGCAGCCCCACAGGGGCATCAGACTATGGCTACACCTTC